The 27 T cell receptor beta chains below all came from one sample that was sequenced in a study of blood T cell repertoires in COVID-19. Profiling relied on immunoSEQ multiplex PCR, and the TCRdb table lists in-frame clones only, not all of them. The sample carries around 280,000 clones, 85% to 90% recorded once. Sequences were obtained from peripheral blood. Receptors originate from a man aged 65-85 years with acute or convalescent COVID-19.

V and J are TRBV6-5 and TRBJ2-5, with a tentative D call TRBD2 (6 bases). The CDR3 has 14 amino acids. Germline V gene data show CDR1 as MNHEY and CDR2 as SVGAGI. V lost 7 bases and J lost 1, with 13 bases in between. CDR3 region: CASKVPGGQETQYF. In DNA, the CDR3 is TGTGCCAGCAAGGTCCCCGGGGGCCAAGAGACCCAGTACTTC.

The chain links TRBV12-3 or TRBV12-4 to TRBJ2-7; no clear D. V was cut by 4 bases and J by 6 bases, with 13 bases left in between. CDR3 length: 13 amino acids. The CDR3 sequence: CASSSSRIGEQYF. The CDR3 DNA follows: TGTGCCAGCAGTTCCTCTAGGATTGGCGAGCAGTACTTC.

The chain links TRBV4-3 to TRBJ2-3; perhaps TRBD2 as D (6 bases). Trimming took off 0 bases at V and 1 base at J, with 11 bases between the two ends. This CDR3 contains 16 residues. Germline CDR1 LGHNA, CDR2 YSLEER. CDR3 sequence (DNA): TGCGCCAGCAGCCAAGAAGGAGGGCCTGGCACAGATACGCAGTATTTT. Translating gives CASSQEGGPGTDTQYF.

This chain joins TRBV19 and TRBJ1-1; D remains unclear. The V end was cut by 7 bases, the J end by 5 bases, with 8 bases between. The CDR3 contains 11 residues. Germline V gives CDR1 LNHDA, CDR2 SQIVND (reference sequence). CDR3 amino acids: CASMRQTEAFF. CDR3 coding DNA: TGTGCCAGTATGCGGCAGACTGAAGCTTTCTTT.

This chain connects TRBV3-1 (or the pseudogene TRBV3-2) to TRBJ1-1; D gene unclear. The CDR3 consists of 15 residues. The germline V and J ends were trimmed by 0 bases and 1 base, with 9 bases remaining between them. Germline assignment: CDR1 LGHDT and CDR2 YNNKEL (reference sequence). CDR3 sequence (DNA): TGTGCCAGCAGCCAAGACACCAGTTCGAACACTGAAGCTTTCTTT. It is translated as CASSQDTSSNTEAFF.

DNA for the CDR3: TGTGCCACCGGACTGCTTTACGAGCAGTACTTC. This codes for CATGLLYEQYF. The rearrangement links TRBV28 to TRBJ2-7, with D possibly being TRBD2 (5 bases). Trimming took off 10 bases at V and 4 bases at J, with 11 bases between the two ends. In germline, CDR1 is MDHEN, CDR2 SYDVKM. The CDR3 totals 11 residues.

In the case of this clone: The same CDR3 arises from other DNA sequences in this sample as well. CDR3: CSVGQMNTEAFF. CDR3 in DNA: TGCAGCGTTGGACAGATGAACACTGAAGCTTTCTTT. This sequence joins TRBV29-1 and TRBJ1-1; a weak D match, TRBD1 (5 bases). V shed 4 bases and J shed 0 bases, with 6 bases lying between them. The CDR3 length is 12 residues. Germline values: CDR1 SQVTM, CDR2 ANQGSEA.

The chain combines TRBV18 with TRBJ2-7; tentative D call: TRBD2 (6 bases). V was trimmed by 3 bases and J by 5 bases, leaving 11 bases between them. Germline-derived CDR1 and CDR2 are KGHSH and LQKENI. The CDR3 extends over 13 amino acids. The CDR3 DNA follows: TGTGCCAGCTCACCCGGGACTCTTGACGAGCAGTACTTC. Encoded protein: CASSPGTLDEQYF.

In this sample, this clone turned up once. A read error may explain this, as a much larger clone is one base away. This specimen includes other DNA sequences encoding the same CDR3. The rearrangement uses TRBV7-2 and TRBJ2-7, with 8 bases that match TRBD1. The trim removed 1 base at V and 4 bases at J, leaving 3 bases unmatched. The CDR3 contains 14 residues. Germline loops: CDR1 SGHTA, CDR2 FQGNSA. The DNA for the CDR3 is TGTGCCAGCAGCTTAGGGCAGGGGGCTTACGAGCAGTACTTC. Translation gives CASSLGQGAYEQYF.

This clone appeared a few times. This chain links TRBV5-1 with TRBJ2-7, with D possibly matching TRBD1 (7 bases). V dropped 4 bases and J dropped 2 bases, with 19 bases sitting between them. CDR1 SGHRS and CDR2 YFSETQ come from the germline V gene. The CDR3 sequence is 16 residues long. This chain's CDR3 is CASSRSGPGGPYEQYF. The DNA of the CDR3 is TGCGCCAGCAGCCGGTCGGGTCCAGGGGGGCCCTACGAGCAGTACTTC. The variable domain in full, with the rest retrieved from reference TRBV5-1 and TRBJ2-7, is KAGVTQTPRYLIKTRGQQVTLSCSPISGHRSVSWYQQTPGQGLQFLFEYFSETQRNKGNFPGRFSGRQFSNSRSEMNVSTLELGDSALYLCASSRSGPGGPYEQYFGPGTRLTVT.

The chain couples TRBV5-4 to TRBJ2-2; TRBD2 aligns across 8 bases. V shed 0 bases and J 2 bases; nucleotides not matched to a gene: 3. The germline V gene has CDR1 SGHNT and CDR2 YYREEE (reference sequence). This CDR3 spans 16 amino acids. CDR3 region: CASSLDSGSNTGELFF. CDR3 bases: TGTGCCAGCAGCTTGGACAGCGGGAGTAACACCGGGGAGCTGTTTTTT.

J is TRBJ2-1 and V is TRBV7-2; TRBD2 is a possible D gene (5 bases). The V gene's germline CDR1 is SGHTA and CDR2 FQGNSA. The CDR3 is 12 residues long. Trimming left V 2 bases short and J 12 bases short, with 11 bases between. The CDR3 reads CASSLSGGGQFF. Written as DNA, the CDR3 is TGTGCCAGCAGCTTAAGCGGCGGCGGGCAGTTCTTC.

The chain carries TRBV12-3 or TRBV12-4 and TRBJ1-2, with 7 bases lining up with TRBD1. V trimming: 5 bases; J trimming: 5 bases; junction bases outside the gene matches: 5. The CDR3 covers 13 residues. CDR3 nucleotides: TGTGCCAGCAGTAGTACAGGGGTTTATGGCTACACCTTC. Translated, it gives CASSSTGVYGYTF.

This clone has a single count. The rearrangement links TRBV2 to TRBJ1-1; a weak D match, TRBD1 (6 bases). V was shortened by 4 bases and J by 1 base, with 13 bases between the two germline ends. Germline-derived CDR1 and CDR2 are SNHLY and FYNNEI. This CDR3 comprises 15 residues. The CDR3 nucleotides are TGTGCCAGCAGTGGGACGGGGGGCGGGAACACTGAAGCTTTCTTT. As protein: CASSGTGGGNTEAFF.

V and J are TRBV9 and TRBJ1-3; D might be TRBD1 (5 bases). Germline assignment: CDR1 SGDLS and CDR2 YYNGEE. The CDR3 is 16 amino acids. V lost 4 bases to trimming and J lost 0 bases, with 14 bases between them. The CDR3 protein is CASSSNAGISGNTIYF. The CDR3 coding sequence is TGTGCCAGCAGCTCCAATGCAGGGATCTCTGGAAACACCATATATTTT.

V and J are TRBV4-2 and TRBJ2-1; TRBD2 aligns across 13 bases. J lost 3 bases, V lost 5 bases, and 4 bases had no gene match. Germline V gives CDR1 LGHNA, CDR2 YNFKEQ. The CDR3 has 16 residues. CDR3 DNA: TGTGCCAGCAGCTTAAGGACTAGCGGGGGCTACAATGAGCAGTTCTTC. Protein product: CASSLRTSGGYNEQFF.

The chain joins TRBV10-3 to TRBJ2-7; 9 bases fit TRBD2. Germline V gene lookup returns CDR1 ENHRY and CDR2 SYGVKD. This CDR3 has 15 amino acids. With 4 bases clipped from V and 3 bases from J, the junction kept 7 bases outside the gene matches. CDR3 in amino acids: CAISATSGTIYEQYF. Here the CDR3 DNA reads TGTGCCATCAGTGCGACTAGCGGTACCATCTACGAGCAGTACTTC.

The chain couples TRBV5-5 to TRBJ1-6; D is undetermined. This CDR3 has 16 amino acids. Germline CDR1 and CDR2: SGHKS and YYEKEE (reference sequence). V lost 7 bases and J 0 bases, leaving 14 bases between the germline ends. The CDR3 DNA reads as TGTGCCAGCGCCTCTGTGGGGAGCTCCTATAATTCACCCCTCCACTTT. Protein sequence: CASASVGSSYNSPLHF.

The CDR3, as DNA: TGCGCCAGCAGCTTGAACCTCAGATTCCAAGAGACCCAGTACTTC. Translating it yields CASSLNLRFQETQYF. This chain connects TRBV5-1 to TRBJ2-5; D gene unclear. V was cut by 1 base and J by 1 base, with 11 bases left in between. The CDR3 loop spans 15 amino acids. Germline values: CDR1 SGHRS, CDR2 YFSETQ. The full variable domain, rest sourced from reference TRBV5-1 and TRBJ2-5, is KAGVTQTPRYLIKTRGQQVTLSCSPISGHRSVSWYQQTPGQGLQFLFEYFSETQRNKGNFPGRFSGRQFSNSRSEMNVSTLELGDSALYLCASSLNLRFQETQYFGPGTRLLVL.

The V and J genes are TRBV7-9 and TRBJ2-7, with TRBD1 identical over 7 bases. V shed 4 bases and J 5 bases; nucleotides not matched to a gene: 5. The CDR3 has 13 residues. Germline V gene data show CDR1 as SEHNR and CDR2 as FQNEAQ (reference sequence). CDR3 region: CASSSRGPDEQYF. Written as DNA, the CDR3 is TGTGCCAGCAGCTCGAGGGGGCCAGACGAGCAGTACTTC.

CDR3 DNA: TGTGCTAGTGGTTCTCTGCTACAGGGGGATACGCAGTATTTT. It encodes CASGSLLQGDTQYF. The genes are TRBV12-5 and TRBJ2-3; 7 bases agree with TRBD1. V shed 4 bases and J 6 bases; nucleotides not matched to a gene: 7. CDR1 is LGHNT, CDR2 FRNRAP, per germline. This CDR3 is built from 14 residues. Drawing the rest from reference TRBV12-5 and TRBJ2-3, the complete variable domain is DARVTQTPRHKVTEMGQEVTMRCQPILGHNTVFWYRQTMMQGLELLAYFRNRAPLDDSGMPKDRFSAEMPDATLATLKIQPSEPRDSAVYFCASGSLLQGDTQYFGPGTRLTVL.

The chain combines TRBV28 with TRBJ1-6; 9 bases agree with TRBD1. The CDR3 is 14 residues long. Germline V CDR1 and CDR2: MDHEN, SYDVKM. Unmatched junction bases numbered 5, after V lost 6 bases and J lost 8 bases. The chain's CDR3 is CASRSGTGHSPLHF. In DNA form, the CDR3 reads TGTGCCAGCAGATCCGGGACAGGGCATTCACCCCTCCACTTT.

Worth noting for this clone: Other DNA sequences in this sample translate to the same CDR3. This chain links TRBV6-5 with TRBJ1-3; unclear D gene. In germline, CDR1 is MNHEY, CDR2 SVGAGI. Trimming left V 6 bases short and J 0 bases short, with 6 bases between. The CDR3 consists of 13 residues. This CDR3 is CASRRDSGNTIYF. CDR3 nucleotide sequence: TGTGCCAGCAGGCGGGACTCTGGAAACACCATATATTTT.

The chain employs TRBV9 and TRBJ1-5; TRBD1 matches at 7 bases. The germline V gene has CDR1 SGDLS and CDR2 YYNGEE. This CDR3 has 12 amino acids. With 4 bases clipped from V and 5 bases from J, the junction kept 0 bases outside the gene matches. The CDR3 DNA follows: TGTGCCAGCAGCACAGGGGATCAGCCCCAGCATTTT. Protein product: CASSTGDQPQHF.

This sequence joins TRBV27 and TRBJ1-1; possibly TRBD1 for D (5 bases). The CDR3 runs 14 residues. V lost 3 bases, J lost 4 bases, and 12 bases lay in between. The germline gives CDR1 MNHEY, CDR2 SMNVEV (reference sequence). In nucleotides, the CDR3 is TGTGCCAGCAGTTTGGTTGGGACTCCCACTGAAGCTTTCTTT. Translation: CASSLVGTPTEAFF.

The rearrangement uses TRBV6-2 or TRBV6-3 and TRBJ2-7, with D uncertain. This CDR3 is built from 16 residues. Germline assignment: CDR1 MNHEY and CDR2 SVGEGT. V lost 2 bases to trimming and J lost 3 bases, with 17 bases between them. CDR3 loop: CASSYPSRRNDYEQYF. DNA for the CDR3: TGTGCCAGCAGTTACCCTTCTCGGCGGAACGACTACGAGCAGTACTTC.

This sequence joins TRBV3-1 (or the pseudogene TRBV3-2) and TRBJ1-6; 7 bases match TRBD1. This CDR3 has 14 amino acids. Looked up from germline, CDR1 is LGHDT and CDR2 is YNNKEL (reference sequence). Trimming at V came to 4 bases and at J to 12 bases, leaving 9 bases not matched to a gene. The CDR3 nucleotides are TGTGCCAGCAGCCCTTACAGGGGTAGTGGACCCCTCCACTTT. Translation: CASSPYRGSGPLHF.